This T cell receptor (beta chain) is drawn from a study of blood T cell repertoires in COVID-19. Study-wide context: The United States, Italy and Spain supplied acute and convalescent COVID-19 samples. Sources were T cells, B-cell-depleted T cells, or PBMCs; the material itself was cDNA or gDNA.

Some clones are missing from TCRdb's copy, which holds only in-frame ones; the method was immunoSEQ multiplex PCR. The table lists about 350,000 clones, around nine tenths of them singletons. Sequenced: peripheral blood. The sequence was obtained from a woman between 18 and 30 years old who had recovered from COVID-19.

The CDR3 DNA reads as TGTGCCATCAGTTACGGCGGGGAGCAGTTCTTC. Amino acid sequence: CAISYGGEQFF. The chain is built from TRBV10-3 and TRBJ2-1; D is possibly TRBD2 (5 bases). The CDR3 runs to 11 residues. V shed 5 bases and J shed 10 bases, with 9 bases lying between them. Germline CDR1 and CDR2: ENHRY and SYGVKD.